Below, 26 T cell receptor beta chains from the same sample are listed, as sequenced in a study of early T cells in non-severe SARS-CoV-2 infection. TCRdb recomputed calls from the 5' RACE reads with MiXCR, one row per CDR3 protein. Of roughly 30,000 distinct CDR3 sequences in the sample, more than 3.5% were seen once. Specimen: whole blood. All receptors derive from an adult who was a healthcare worker with PCR-confirmed SARS-CoV-2 infection or an uninfected control (not recorded which).

This sequence joins TRBV4-2 and TRBJ2-7; perhaps TRBD2 as D (5 bases). V was clipped by 0 bases and J by 2 bases, with 8 bases between them. The CDR3 covers 14 residues. CDR1 and CDR2 from the germline V gene are LGHNA and YNFKEQ. The CDR3 bases are TGTGCCAGCAGCCAAGAGAGGGAGACCTACGAGCAGTACTTC. Translation gives CASSQERETYEQYF.

J is TRBJ1-1 and V is TRBV11-2; unclear D gene. Trimming left V 5 bases short and J 0 bases short, with 7 bases between. Germline loops: CDR1 SGHAT, CDR2 FQNNGV. This CDR3 comprises 13 residues. CDR3: CASSALMNTEAFF. CDR3 DNA sequence: TGTGCCAGCAGCGCACTCATGAACACTGAAGCTTTCTTT.

This clonotype was seen many times. In nucleotides, the CDR3 is TGCGCCAGCAGGGAAACAGGGTCCAATCAGCCCCAGCATTTT. Translated: CASRETGSNQPQHF. V is TRBV4-1 and J is TRBJ1-5; the D gene is possibly TRBD1 (6 bases). Germline CDR1 reads MGHRA; CDR2 reads YSYEKL. Trimming took off 6 bases at V and 3 bases at J, with 12 bases between the two ends. The CDR3 consists of 14 residues.

At least ten counts were recorded for this clonotype. The V call is TRBV27, the J call TRBJ1-3; tentatively, D is TRBD1 (5 bases). Germline V CDR1 and CDR2: MNHEY, SMNVEV (reference sequence). The CDR3 has 20 amino acids. V was trimmed by 0 bases and J by 0 bases, leaving 21 bases between them. CDR3 nucleotides: TGTGCCAGCAGTTTATCGATCCCCAACCCCGCTAGGGGCTCTGGAAACACCATATATTTT. This gives the protein CASSLSIPNPARGSGNTIYF.

This clonotype was counted at least ten times. The chain employs TRBV24-1 and TRBJ2-1, with TRBD2 matching over 12 bases. J was trimmed by 0 bases and V by 0 bases; bases with no gene match: 5. Germline CDR1 and CDR2: KGHDR and SFDVKD. This CDR3 is 19 amino acids long. The CDR3 DNA reads as TGTGCCACCAGTGATTTGACTAGCGGGGGGCCAAGCTCCTACAATGAGCAGTTCTTC. Protein product: CATSDLTSGGPSSYNEQFF.

The chain recombines TRBV13 with TRBJ2-1; TRBD1 matches at 7 bases. CDR3 length: 15 amino acids. Germline CDR1 PRHDT, CDR2 FYEKMQ (reference sequence). V shed 5 bases and J 4 bases; nucleotides not matched to a gene: 8. Here the CDR3 DNA reads TGTGCCAGCAGCCGGCCAGGGACAGTATACAATGAGCAGTTCTTC. Translation: CASSRPGTVYNEQFF.

This clonotype showed up many times. This chain joins TRBV2 and TRBJ2-1; 9 bases agree with TRBD1. The CDR3 totals 17 residues. The germline CDR1 and CDR2 sequences are SNHLY and FYNNEI. J was trimmed by 10 bases and V by 3 bases; bases with no gene match: 16. Here the CDR3 DNA reads TGTGCCAGCAGTGACCCAAGGACAGGGGATTGGGGCGGGGAGCAGTTCTTC. Amino acids: CASSDPRTGDWGGEQFF.

This clonotype was detected only a few times. The chain combines TRBV6-5 with TRBJ1-5, with D possibly matching TRBD1 (5 bases). The V and J ends lost 5 bases and 4 bases respectively, with 15 bases between them. Germline V gene lookup returns CDR1 MNHEY and CDR2 SVGAGI. The CDR3 has 15 residues. The CDR3 protein is CASSQDTGPNQPQHF. The CDR3 nucleotides read TGTGCCAGCAGTCAAGATACAGGACCGAATCAGCCCCAGCATTTT.

The chain couples TRBV5-4 to TRBJ2-1, with D perhaps matching TRBD1 (6 bases). Trimming left V 3 bases short and J 5 bases short, with 9 bases between. This CDR3 region has 13 residues. CDR1 and CDR2 (germline): SGHNT, YYREEE (reference sequence). DNA for the CDR3: TGTGCCAGCAGCTCCCGGACAGACAATGAGCAGTTCTTC. This encodes CASSSRTDNEQFF.

The chain joins TRBV4-1 to TRBJ1-4; D may be TRBD1 (5 bases). Trimming took off 4 bases at V and 13 bases at J, with 22 bases between the two ends. Looked up from germline, CDR1 is MGHRA and CDR2 is YSYEKL. The CDR3 is made up of 15 amino acids. This CDR3 is CASSPQIFLNGGLFF. The CDR3 coding sequence is TGCGCCAGCAGCCCGCAGATTTTTCTAAATGGGGGACTGTTTTTT.

This clonotype was observed at least ten times. The rearrangement links TRBV12-3 or TRBV12-4 to TRBJ1-1; unclear D gene. Trimming pared 3 bases from V and 8 bases from J, leaving 10 bases between. CDR3 length: 12 amino acids. CDR3: CASSFGNFEAFF. CDR3 nucleotide sequence: TGTGCCAGCAGTTTCGGTAACTTCGAAGCTTTCTTT.

A few counts support this clonotype. The V gene is TRBV7-2, the J gene TRBJ2-1, with 8 bases lining up with TRBD2. Germline V gene data show CDR1 as SGHTA and CDR2 as FQGNSA. The V segment lost 5 bases and the J segment 0 bases; nucleotides outside the gene matches: 3. This CDR3 contains 15 residues. The CDR3 region is CASSAGTSSYNEQFF. DNA for the CDR3: TGTGCCAGCAGCGCCGGGACTAGCTCCTACAATGAGCAGTTCTTC. Based on the CDR3 plus reference TRBV7-2 and TRBJ2-1, the full variable domain is GAGVSQSPSNKVTEKGKDVELRCDPISGHTALYWYRQSLGQGLEFLIYFQGNSAPDKSGLPSDRFSAERTGGSVSTLTIQRTQQEDSAVYLCASSAGTSSYNEQFFGPGTRLTVL.

This clonotype was counted ten times or more. The CDR3 reads CASSPGQGRSEAFF. CDR3 in DNA: TGTGCCAGCAGCCCCGGACAGGGGCGGAGTGAAGCTTTCTTT. The V call is TRBV11-2, the J call TRBJ1-1, with 9 bases that match TRBD1. Germline values: CDR1 SGHAT, CDR2 FQNNGV. CDR3 length equals 14 residues. V lost 5 bases, J lost 7 bases, and 8 bases stayed unmatched.

This clonotype was detected ten times or more. This sequence joins TRBV3-1 and TRBJ2-3; 7 bases are shared with TRBD1. CDR1 is LGHDT, CDR2 YNNKEL, per germline (reference sequence). The V and J ends lost 3 bases and 3 bases, in that order; junction bases with no gene match: 15. The CDR3 contains 18 residues. CDR3 bases: TGTGCCAGCAGCCAGCGTATCCGTGTGGCAGGGGGAACAGATACGCAGTATTTT. Translating gives CASSQRIRVAGGTDTQYF.

This clonotype was detected a few times. V usage is TRBV30 and J usage is TRBJ2-5, with D unclear. V shed 7 bases and J shed 5 bases, with 5 bases lying between them. CDR3 size: 9 residues. Looked up from germline, CDR1 is GTSNPN and CDR2 is SVGIG (reference sequence). DNA of the CDR3: TGTGCCTTCGGGGAGACCCAGTACTTC. It yields the protein CAFGETQYF.

This clonotype was seen at least ten times. This chain connects TRBV5-1 to TRBJ1-6; 10 bases are shared with TRBD1. V dropped 4 bases and J dropped 7; count of bases not matched to a gene: 2. The germline V gene has CDR1 SGHRS and CDR2 YFSETQ. This CDR3 comprises 14 residues. The DNA for the CDR3 is TGCGCCAGCAGCCTGACAGGGGGCAATTCACCCCTCCACTTT. This encodes CASSLTGGNSPLHF.

This clonotype was counted ten times or more. The V gene is TRBV5-4, the J gene TRBJ2-7; TRBD1 matches at 8 bases. Germline-derived CDR1 and CDR2 are SGHNT and YYREEE (reference sequence). V trimming: 0 bases; J trimming: 4 bases; junction bases outside the gene matches: 3. The CDR3 contains 14 residues. As DNA, the CDR3 is TGTGCCAGCAGCTTGGGGACAGGGACATACGAGCAGTACTTC. Translation: CASSLGTGTYEQYF. The full variable domain, in which reference TRBV5-4 and TRBJ2-7 provide the parts outside the CDR3, is ETGVTQSPTHLIKTRGQQVTLRCSSQSGHNTVSWYQQALGQGPQFIFQYYREEENGRGNFPPRFSGLQFPNYSSELNVNALELDDSALYLCASSLGTGTYEQYFGPGTRLTVT.

This clonotype has ten or more counts. The genes are TRBV20-1 and TRBJ1-5; maybe TRBD1 (5 bases). The CDR3 spans 14 residues. Germline assignment: CDR1 DFQATT and CDR2 SNEGSKA (reference sequence). The V gene lost 5 bases and the J gene lost 2 bases, with 13 bases spanning the gap. The CDR3 nucleotides read TGCAGTGCTTCGACAGCAGTGGGCAATCAGCCCCAGCATTTT. The encoded protein is CSASTAVGNQPQHF.

This clonotype was seen many times. The rearrangement uses TRBV7-3 and TRBJ1-1; maybe TRBD1 (6 bases). The germline V gene has CDR1 SGHTA and CDR2 FQGTGA. Trimming pared 2 bases from V and 1 base from J, leaving 17 bases between. The CDR3 runs to 17 residues. DNA of the CDR3: TGTGCCAGCAGCTTAGGGGTGGGGGTCAGGGGGAACACTGAAGCTTTCTTT. As protein: CASSLGVGVRGNTEAFF.

This clonotype was seen ten or more times. V usage is TRBV3-1 and J usage is TRBJ2-1; D gene ambiguous. Between the trimmed V and J ends, which lost 5 bases and 6 bases, there was a span of 17 bases. This CDR3 comprises 15 residues. The germline V gene has CDR1 LGHDT and CDR2 YNNKEL (reference sequence). This CDR3 is CASSERPRGSNEQFF. In DNA form, the CDR3 reads TGTGCCAGCAGCGAACGACCCCGCGGTTCCAATGAGCAGTTCTTC.

This clonotype was counted many times. The chain uses TRBV19 and TRBJ2-3, with 7 bases aligning to TRBD2. This CDR3 comprises 14 residues. The V segment lost 3 bases and the J segment 5 bases; nucleotides outside the gene matches: 5. Germline loops: CDR1 LNHDA, CDR2 SQIVND (reference sequence). The CDR3 loop reads CASSMSGAGDTQYF. The CDR3, as DNA: TGTGCCAGTAGTATGAGCGGGGCAGGAGATACGCAGTATTTT.

Many counts were recorded for this clonotype. The V gene is TRBV9, the J gene TRBJ1-5, with D unresolved. CDR3 length: 13 residues. In germline, CDR1 is SGDLS, CDR2 YYNGEE. V was cut by 3 bases and J by 2 bases, with 6 bases left in between. CDR3 DNA: TGTGCCAGCAGCGATACGGGCAATCAGCCCCAGCATTTT. It encodes CASSDTGNQPQHF.

This clonotype has only a few counts. This sequence joins TRBV6-1 and TRBJ2-1; D is perhaps TRBD1 (6 bases). The CDR3 covers 14 residues. Germline CDR1 and CDR2: MNHNS and SASEGT. Between the trimmed V and J ends, which lost 2 bases and 13 bases, there was a span of 18 bases. The DNA of the CDR3 is TGTGCCAGCAGTGAATCGGCGACTACAGGGTCTCAGTTCTTC. This codes for CASSESATTGSQFF.

This clonotype was recorded a few times. This chain links TRBV5-1 with TRBJ2-7, with 7 bases that match TRBD1. Germline loops: CDR1 SGHRS, CDR2 YFSETQ. This CDR3 spans 13 amino acids. J lost 6 bases, V lost 2 bases, and 5 bases had no gene match. CDR3 nucleotides: TGCGCCAGCAGCTTCACAGGGGCCTTCGAGCAGTACTTC. Protein product: CASSFTGAFEQYF.

This clonotype showed up many times. The V call is TRBV4-1, the J call TRBJ2-3; 11 bases align to TRBD2. Losses at the gene ends were 4 bases for V and 5 bases for J; bases not matched to a gene: 5. Per germline, CDR1 MGHRA and CDR2 YSYEKL. This CDR3 spans 15 amino acids. CDR3 residues: CASSLRLAGLDTQYF. DNA of the CDR3: TGCGCCAGCAGCCTCCGACTAGCGGGACTAGATACGCAGTATTTT.

This clonotype has at least ten counts. The chain joins TRBV9 to TRBJ2-2, with unresolved D. The germline V and J ends were trimmed by 0 bases and 7 bases, with 7 bases remaining between them. Germline V CDR1 and CDR2: SGDLS, YYNGEE. This CDR3 contains 13 residues. CDR3 bases: TGTGCCAGCAGCGTAGTTGGGGTCGGGGAGCTGTTTTTT. This encodes CASSVVGVGELFF. The full variable domain, in which reference TRBV9 and TRBJ2-2 provide the parts outside the CDR3, is DSGVTQTPKHLITATGQRVTLRCSPRSGDLSVYWYQQSLDQGLQFLIQYYNGEERAKGNILERFSAQQFPDLHSELNLSSLELGDSALYFCASSVVGVGELFFGEGSRLTVL.